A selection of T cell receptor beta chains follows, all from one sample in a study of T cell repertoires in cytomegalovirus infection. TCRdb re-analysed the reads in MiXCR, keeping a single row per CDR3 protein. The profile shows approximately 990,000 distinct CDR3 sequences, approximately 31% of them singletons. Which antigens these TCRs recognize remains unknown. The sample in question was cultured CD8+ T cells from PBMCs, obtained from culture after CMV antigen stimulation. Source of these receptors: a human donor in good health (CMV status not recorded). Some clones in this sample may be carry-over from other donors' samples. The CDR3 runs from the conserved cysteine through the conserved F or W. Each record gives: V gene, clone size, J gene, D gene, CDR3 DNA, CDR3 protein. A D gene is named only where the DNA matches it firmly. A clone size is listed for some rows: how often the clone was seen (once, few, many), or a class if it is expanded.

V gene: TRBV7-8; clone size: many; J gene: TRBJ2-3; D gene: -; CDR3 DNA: TGTGCCAGCAGCTTTTGGACCGGCACAGATACGCAGTATTTT; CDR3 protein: CASSFWTGTDTQYF
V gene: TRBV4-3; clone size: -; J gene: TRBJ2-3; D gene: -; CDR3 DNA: TGCGCCAGCAGCCAAGTAAGCGGAGGGTACAAGGATACGCAGTATTTT; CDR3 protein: CASSQVSGGYKDTQYF
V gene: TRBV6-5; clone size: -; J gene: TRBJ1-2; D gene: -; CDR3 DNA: TGTGCCAGCAGTCAGAAGGGGGATGACTACACCTTC; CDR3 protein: CASSQKGDDYTF
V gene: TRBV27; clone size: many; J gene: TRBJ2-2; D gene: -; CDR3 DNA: TGTGCCAGCAGCTTGACCCCCGGGGAGCTGTTTTTT; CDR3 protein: CASSLTPGELFF
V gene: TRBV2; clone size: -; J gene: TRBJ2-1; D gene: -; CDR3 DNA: TGTGCCAGCGGATTGTACCTGGACAATGAGCAGTTCTTC; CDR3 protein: CASGLYLDNEQFF
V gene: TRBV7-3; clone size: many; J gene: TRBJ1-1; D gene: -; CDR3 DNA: TGTGCCAGCAGCCCAACCTCGAACACTGAAGCTTTCTTT; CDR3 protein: CASSPTSNTEAFF
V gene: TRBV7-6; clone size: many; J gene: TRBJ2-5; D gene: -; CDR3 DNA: TGTGCCAGCAGTGCCTGGGGGAACCAAGAGACCCAGTACTTC; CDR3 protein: CASSAWGNQETQYF
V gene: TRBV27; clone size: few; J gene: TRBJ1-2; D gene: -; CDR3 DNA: TGTGCCAGCAGTTTAGAGGGAGGGGGACGATTGGGCTACACCTTC; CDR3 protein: CASSLEGGGRLGYTF
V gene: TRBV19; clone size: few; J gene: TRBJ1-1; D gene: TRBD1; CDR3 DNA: TGTGCCAGTTTGAAACTTCGGGACAGGGGGACGAATGAAGCTTTCTTT; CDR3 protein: CASLKLRDRGTNEAFF
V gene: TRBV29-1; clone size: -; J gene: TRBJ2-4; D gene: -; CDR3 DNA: TGCAGCGTTGTATGGGACAATATGCTAGCCAAAAACATTCAGTACTTC; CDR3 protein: CSVVWDNMLAKNIQYF
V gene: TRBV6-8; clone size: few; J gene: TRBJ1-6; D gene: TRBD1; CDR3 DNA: TGTGCCAGCAGTTACTCAACAGGGGGCGCGGAATCACCCCTCCACTTT; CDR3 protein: CASSYSTGGAESPLHF
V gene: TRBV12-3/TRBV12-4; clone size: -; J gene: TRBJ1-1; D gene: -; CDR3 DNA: TGTGCCAGCCTTCGGGGTTACGCTGAAGCTTTCTTT; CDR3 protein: CASLRGYAEAFF
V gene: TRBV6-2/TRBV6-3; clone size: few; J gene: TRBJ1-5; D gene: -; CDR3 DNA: TGTGCCAGCATGCAGGGTGGCAATCAGCCCCAGCATTTT; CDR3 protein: CASMQGGNQPQHF
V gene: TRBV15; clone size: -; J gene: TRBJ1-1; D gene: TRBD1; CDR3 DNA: TGTGCCACCAGCACGAGGGAGGGGGCGCGAACTGAAGCTTTCTTT; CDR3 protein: CATSTREGARTEAFF
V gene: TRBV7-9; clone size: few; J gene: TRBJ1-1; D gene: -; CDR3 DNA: TGTGCCACCAGAGGAGTGAACACTGAAGCTTTCTTT; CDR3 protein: CATRGVNTEAFF
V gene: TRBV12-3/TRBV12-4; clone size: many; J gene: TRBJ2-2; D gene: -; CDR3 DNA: TGTGCCAGCAGTGACAGGTTGAACACCGGGGAGCTGTTTTTT; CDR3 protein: CASSDRLNTGELFF